This T cell receptor (beta chain) was documented in a study of T cells in Graves' hyperthyroidism and ophthalmopathy. Study-level background: The initial diagnosis was the point when peripheral blood was collected, ahead of any treatment.

There were TCR beta CDR3 regions amplified from RNA transcripts. First-round RT-PCR with HTBI primers amplified the TCR CDR3 region. TCRdb reanalysed the multiplex PCR reads using MiXCR and keeps one entry per CDR3 protein. Of some 570,000 distinct CDR3 sequences in the sample, over 15% are singletons; the top ten hold 15% to 20%. This clonotype was seen many times. Its matching antigen is unknown. Overall study results and limits: Ophthalmopathy, which appeared later, was predicted by the model a median 6.5 months before onset. Appearing also in blood were most of the thyroid clonotypes expanded above 0.001.

Each diagnosis was grounded in clinical symptoms, serum thyroxine and TRAb, thyroid ultrasound, and orbital computed tomography. Germline CDR1 is SGHVS and CDR2 is FNYEAQ. Trimming took off 1 base at V and 2 bases at J, with 5 bases between the two ends. This CDR3 is built from 14 residues. Sequenced input: blood. This chain uses TRBV7-6 with TRBJ1-4; D remains unclear. The origin of this receptor is a woman between 18 and 29 years old with Graves' ophthalmopathy. The CDR3 DNA reads TGTGCCAGCAGCTTAGGGGTCACTAATGAAAAACTGTTTTTT. Protein: CASSLGVTNEKLFF.